The 5 T cell receptor beta chains in this list originate from one sample, sequenced in a study of cytomegalovirus exposure and HLA in healthy donors. Profiled with immunoSEQ multiplex PCR; TCRdb holds only in-frame clones, not every one. The data show over 150,000 clones, 91% seen once. What was sequenced was PBMCs. The receptors were sampled from a young woman in good health and CMV-seropositive.

This clone was counted only a few times. The V gene is TRBV7-2, the J gene TRBJ2-7; D is perhaps TRBD2 (6 bases). The CDR3 sequence is 13 residues long. The germline V gene encodes CDR1 SGHTA and CDR2 FQGNSA. Trimming cost V 1 base and J 9 bases, with 13 bases left between them. CDR3 sequence: CASSLDPLAGQYF. As DNA, the CDR3 is TGTGCCAGCAGCTTAGACCCACTAGCAGGGCAGTACTTC.

This chain uses TRBV6-6 with TRBJ2-2; 7 bases match TRBD1. The CDR3 sequence is 14 residues long. The V segment lost 8 bases and the J segment 5 bases; nucleotides outside the gene matches: 8. Per the germline V gene, CDR1 is MNHNY and CDR2 is SVGAGI (reference sequence). As DNA, the CDR3 is TGTGCCAGCCGCCCGGCAGGGGGAACCGGGGAGCTGTTTTTT. The encoded protein is CASRPAGGTGELFF.

The rearrangement links TRBV5-1 to TRBJ1-3; the D gene is possibly TRBD1 (5 bases). The CDR3 spans 14 residues. Trimming removed 7 bases at V and 4 bases at J, with 15 bases between. The germline V gene encodes CDR1 SGHRS and CDR2 YFSETQ. The CDR3 sequence: CASSGPGVGNTIYF. The CDR3 bases are TGCGCCAGCTCTGGCCCGGGGGTCGGAAACACCATATATTTT. The full variable domain, with the rest looked up from reference TRBV5-1 and TRBJ1-3, is KAGVTQTPRYLIKTRGQQVTLSCSPISGHRSVSWYQQTPGQGLQFLFEYFSETQRNKGNFPGRFSGRQFSNSRSEMNVSTLELGDSALYLCASSGPGVGNTIYFGEGSWLTVV.

Here the CDR3 reads CASSRDRALNTEAFF. CDR3 DNA: TGTGCCAGCAGCCGGGACAGGGCACTGAACACTGAAGCTTTCTTT. The chain is built from TRBV6-5 and TRBJ1-1, with 9 positions matching TRBD1. The ends lost 6 bases at V and 0 bases at J; junction bases unmatched: 5. In germline, CDR1 is MNHEY, CDR2 SVGAGI. This CDR3 contains 15 residues.

This sequence joins TRBV19 and TRBJ1-1; no firm D call. The V gene lost 7 bases and the J gene lost 6 bases, with 9 bases spanning the gap. In germline, CDR1 is LNHDA, CDR2 SQIVND (reference sequence). The CDR3 consists of 11 residues. CDR3 coding DNA: TGTGCCAGTAAGATTGAGGCTGAAGCTTTCTTT. It is translated as CASKIEAEAFF. The variable domain in full, with the rest retrieved from reference TRBV19 and TRBJ1-1, is DGGITQSPKYLFRKEGQNVTLSCEQNLNHDAMYWYRQDPGQGLRLIYYSQIVNDFQKGDIAEGYSVSREKKESFPLTVTSAQKNPTAFYLCASKIEAEAFFGQGTRLTVV.